This T cell receptor (beta chain) was observed in a study of monozygotic twins with inflammatory bowel disease. Overall study results and limits: Among IBD patients, fewer clonotypes were shared with others than among healthy twins, especially with disease activity.

After skipping T cell sorting, the authors isolated total RNA from whole blood. The CDR3 totals 16 residues. Germline-derived CDR1 and CDR2 are MNHEY and SMNVEV (reference sequence). TCRdb reprocessed the 5' RACE reads, with one entry per CDR3 protein and no DNA. The sample's table shows approximately 110,000 distinct CDR3 sequences. As for this clonotype: Its antigen is currently unknown.

This rearrangement joins TRBV27 to TRBJ1-6; checking the TCRdb D call of TRBD1 is not possible without DNA. The sequenced sample was blood. The clonotype was recovered from a human donor with ulcerative colitis or Crohn's disease, or a healthy co-twin of an affected twin (not recorded which). CDR3 residues: CASSAMTGSYNSPLHF.